This T cell receptor beta chain derives from a study of cytomegalovirus exposure and HLA in healthy donors. Germline V gene data show CDR1 as PRHDT and CDR2 as FYEKMQ (reference sequence). Trimming removed 5 bases from V and 8 bases from J; junction bases left unmatched: 10. CDR3 length: 14 amino acids. Profiled with immunoSEQ multiplex PCR; TCRdb holds only in-frame clones, not every one. The repertoire holds under 150,000 clones, with roughly nine tenths as singletons. Regarding the study as a whole: High sensitivity and specificity were reportedly achieved when the classifier diagnosed cytomegalovirus status.

Regarding this clone: Its specificity is unknown.

J is TRBJ1-2 and V is TRBV13; 8 bases are shared with TRBD1. The TCR originated in a man between 18 and 29 years old in good health and CMV-seronegative. The sequenced sample was PBMCs. Here the CDR3 DNA reads TGTGCCAGCAGCCGCGGGACAGGAGTACGGGGCTACACCTTC. Translating gives CASSRGTGVRGYTF.